This section outlines one T cell receptor beta chain sequence together with its context. Antigen unknown. In the PCR, 60 Vbeta and 13 Jbeta primers were used. The table came from immunoSEQ multiplex PCR; TCRdb's copy has only in-frame clones and leaves some out. Of some 90,000 clones listed, around four fifths are singletons. V shed 5 bases and J shed 0 bases, with 8 bases lying between them. CDR3 length equals 13 residues. The germline CDR1 and CDR2 sequences are GTSNPN and SVGIG (reference sequence). This entry comes from a study of cytomegalovirus exposure and HLA in healthy donors. Findings and caveats of the study: A later analysis linked a missense DCLRE1C variant to TCR beta V- and J-gene trimming.

The origin of this receptor is a boy under 18 in good health and CMV-seronegative. The sample consisted of PBMCs. The V call is TRBV30, the J call TRBJ1-5; D perhaps matches TRBD1 (5 bases). The CDR3 spells CAWGGGSNQPQHF. The CDR3 nucleotides read TGTGCCTGGGGCGGGGGTAGCAATCAGCCCCAGCATTTT.